What follows are 3 T cell receptor beta chains derived from one specimen sequenced in a study of identical twins. TCRdb ran MiXCR on the 5' RACE reads and lists one entry per CDR3 protein. The repertoire includes about 730,000 distinct CDR3 sequences, less than 25% of them detected once, and about 4.5% sits in the top ten. This sample was shared with a second study, whose subject was T cells expressing NK-cell markers.

The sequenced material came from PBMCs. Receptors originate from a woman aged 18-30 years in good health.

The chain links TRBV25-1 to TRBJ2-3; 14 bases fit TRBD2. This CDR3 region has 18 residues. Per the germline V gene, CDR1 is MGHDK and CDR2 is SYGVNS. The V and J ends lost 3 bases and 1 base, in that order; junction bases with no gene match: 6. The CDR3 DNA follows: TGTGCCAGCAGTGACCCCCGGACTAGCGGGGGGCGCACAGATACGCAGTATTTT. Translated, it gives CASSDPRTSGGRTDTQYF.

The chain joins TRBV7-2 to TRBJ2-1, with D hard to call. This CDR3 is 15 amino acids long. With 3 bases removed from V and 6 bases from J, the gap between germline ends came to 15 bases. Germline CDR1 is SGHTA and CDR2 is FQGNSA. The CDR3 coding sequence is TGTGCCAGCAGCTTCCGACCCGGCGCGATCAATGAGCAGTTCTTC. This translates into CASSFRPGAINEQFF.

The CDR3 sequence is CASSRDTARTYEQYF. CDR3 nucleotide sequence: TGTGCCAGCAGCAGGGACACAGCGCGAACCTACGAGCAGTACTTC. The gene calls are TRBV6-1 and TRBJ2-7; possibly TRBD1 for D (6 bases). This CDR3 is 15 amino acids long. Trimming removed 6 bases at V and 2 bases at J, with 17 bases between. Germline CDR1 is MNHNS and CDR2 is SASEGT.